This T cell receptor beta chain comes out of a study of early T cells in non-severe SARS-CoV-2 infection. The TCR library protocol attached unique molecular identifiers to the individual cDNA molecules. One entry per CDR3 protein, called by TCRdb with MiXCR from the 5' RACE reads. The table shows 43,000 or so distinct CDR3 sequences, with under 4.5% occurring only once. Germline V gene sequence: CDR1 SQVTM, CDR2 ANQGSEA. The CDR3 extends over 11 amino acids. V gave up 5 bases and J gave up 4 bases, with 8 bases separating them. The clonotype originates from an adult who was a healthcare worker with PCR-confirmed SARS-CoV-2 infection or an uninfected control (not recorded which). The chain employs TRBV29-1 and TRBJ1-1; a possible D gene is TRBD1 (6 bases). Sequencing was performed on whole blood. The CDR3 region is CSVNRATEAFF. As DNA, the CDR3 is TGCAGCGTTAACAGGGCCACTGAAGCTTTCTTT.